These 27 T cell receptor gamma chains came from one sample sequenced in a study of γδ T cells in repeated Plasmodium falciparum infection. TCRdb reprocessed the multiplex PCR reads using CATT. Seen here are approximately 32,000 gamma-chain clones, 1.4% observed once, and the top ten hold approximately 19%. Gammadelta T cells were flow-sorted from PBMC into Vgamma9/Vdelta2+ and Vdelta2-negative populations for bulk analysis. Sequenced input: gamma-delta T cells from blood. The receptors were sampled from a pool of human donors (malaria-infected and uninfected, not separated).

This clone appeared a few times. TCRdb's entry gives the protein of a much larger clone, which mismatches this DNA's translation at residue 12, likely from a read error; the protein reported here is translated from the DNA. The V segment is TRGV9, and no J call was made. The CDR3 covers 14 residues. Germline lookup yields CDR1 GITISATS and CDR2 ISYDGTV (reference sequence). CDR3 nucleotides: TGTGCCTTGTGGGAGGCCCCTTTTTATTATAAGGAACTCTTT. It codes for CALWEAPFYYKELF.

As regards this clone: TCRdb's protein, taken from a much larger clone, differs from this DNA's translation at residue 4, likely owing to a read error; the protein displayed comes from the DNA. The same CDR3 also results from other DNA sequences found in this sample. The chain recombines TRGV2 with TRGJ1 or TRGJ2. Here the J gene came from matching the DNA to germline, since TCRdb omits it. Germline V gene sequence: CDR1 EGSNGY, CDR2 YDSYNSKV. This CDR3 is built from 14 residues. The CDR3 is CATRDGPRYYKKLF. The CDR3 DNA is TGTGCCACCAGGGACGGGCCGCGATATTATAAGAAACTCTTT.

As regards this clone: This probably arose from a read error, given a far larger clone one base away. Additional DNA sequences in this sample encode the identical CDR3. The CDR3 nucleotides are TGTGCCACCTGGGACTACAATAAGAAACTCTTC. Its translation: CATWDYNKKLF. Here the V gene is TRGV4, but the J gene went uncalled. The V gene's germline CDR1 is EGSTGY and CDR2 YDSYTSSV. The CDR3 loop spans 11 amino acids.

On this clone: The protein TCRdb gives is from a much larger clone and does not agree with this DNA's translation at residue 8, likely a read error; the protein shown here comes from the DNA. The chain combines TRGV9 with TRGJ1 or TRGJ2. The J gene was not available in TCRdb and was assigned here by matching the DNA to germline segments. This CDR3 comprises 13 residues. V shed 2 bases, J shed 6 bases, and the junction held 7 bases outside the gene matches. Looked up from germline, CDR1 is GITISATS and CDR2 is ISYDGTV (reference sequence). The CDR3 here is CALWEGYCYKKLF. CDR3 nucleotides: TGTGCCTTGTGGGAGGGCTATTGTTATAAGAAACTCTTT.

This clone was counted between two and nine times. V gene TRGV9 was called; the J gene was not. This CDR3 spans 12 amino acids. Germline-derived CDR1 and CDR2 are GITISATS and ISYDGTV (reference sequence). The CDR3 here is CALWEGTYKKLF. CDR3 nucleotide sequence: TGTGCCTTGTGGGAGGGGACCTATAAAAAACTCTTT.

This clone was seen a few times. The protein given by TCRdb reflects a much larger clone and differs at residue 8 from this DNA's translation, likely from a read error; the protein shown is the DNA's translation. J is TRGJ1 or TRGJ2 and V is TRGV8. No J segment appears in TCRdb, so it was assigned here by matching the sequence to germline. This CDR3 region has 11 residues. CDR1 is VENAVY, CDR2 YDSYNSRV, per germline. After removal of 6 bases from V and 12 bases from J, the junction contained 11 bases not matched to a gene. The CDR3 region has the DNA TGTGCCACCTGGAAAGGGCATAGGAAACTCTTT. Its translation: CATWKGHRKLF.

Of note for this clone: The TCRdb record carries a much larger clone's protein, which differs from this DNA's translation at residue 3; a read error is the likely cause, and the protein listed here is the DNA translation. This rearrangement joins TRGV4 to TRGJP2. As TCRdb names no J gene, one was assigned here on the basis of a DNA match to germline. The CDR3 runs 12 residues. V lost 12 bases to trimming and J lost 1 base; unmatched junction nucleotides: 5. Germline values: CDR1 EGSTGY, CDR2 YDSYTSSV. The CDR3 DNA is TGTGCCGCCTTTAGTAGTGATTGGATCAAGACGTTT. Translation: CAAFSSDWIKTF.

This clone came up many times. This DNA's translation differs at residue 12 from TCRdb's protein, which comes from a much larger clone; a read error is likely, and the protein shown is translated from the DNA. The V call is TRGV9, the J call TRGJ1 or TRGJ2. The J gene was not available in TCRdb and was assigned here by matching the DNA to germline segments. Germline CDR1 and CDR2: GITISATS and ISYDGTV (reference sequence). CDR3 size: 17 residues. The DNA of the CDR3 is TGTGCCTTGTGGGAGGTGGACTTCAGACCGAATTGTTATAAGAAACTCTTT. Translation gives CALWEVDFRPNCYKKLF.

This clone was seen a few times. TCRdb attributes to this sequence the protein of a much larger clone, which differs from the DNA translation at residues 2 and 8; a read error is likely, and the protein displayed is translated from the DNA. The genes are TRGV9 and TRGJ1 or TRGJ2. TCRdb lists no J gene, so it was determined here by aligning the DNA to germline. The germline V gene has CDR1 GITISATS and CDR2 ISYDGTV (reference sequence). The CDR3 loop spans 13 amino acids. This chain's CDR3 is CTLWEAALYKKLF. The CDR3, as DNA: TGTACCTTGTGGGAGGCGGCACTTTATAAGAAACTCTTT.

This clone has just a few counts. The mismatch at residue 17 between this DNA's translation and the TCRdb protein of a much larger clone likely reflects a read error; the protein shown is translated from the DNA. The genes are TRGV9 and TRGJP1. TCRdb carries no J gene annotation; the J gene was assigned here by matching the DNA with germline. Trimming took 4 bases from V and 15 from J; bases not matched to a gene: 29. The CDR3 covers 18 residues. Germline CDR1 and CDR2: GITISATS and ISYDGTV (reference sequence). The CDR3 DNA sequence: TGTGCCTTGTGGGACCAGGGCGCTTTTGGGTTGGGCAAAAAAATCAAGATATTT. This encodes CALWDQGAFGLGKKIKIF.

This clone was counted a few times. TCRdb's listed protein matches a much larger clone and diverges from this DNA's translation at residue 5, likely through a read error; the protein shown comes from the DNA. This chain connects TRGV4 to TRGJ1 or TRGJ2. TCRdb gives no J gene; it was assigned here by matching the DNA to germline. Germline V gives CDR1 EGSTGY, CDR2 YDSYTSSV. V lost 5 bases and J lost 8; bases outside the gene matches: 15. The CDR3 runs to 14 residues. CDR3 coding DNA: TGTGCCACCTGGGGTGAGGAGGGAGGAAATAAGAAACTCTTT. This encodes CATWGEEGGNKKLF.

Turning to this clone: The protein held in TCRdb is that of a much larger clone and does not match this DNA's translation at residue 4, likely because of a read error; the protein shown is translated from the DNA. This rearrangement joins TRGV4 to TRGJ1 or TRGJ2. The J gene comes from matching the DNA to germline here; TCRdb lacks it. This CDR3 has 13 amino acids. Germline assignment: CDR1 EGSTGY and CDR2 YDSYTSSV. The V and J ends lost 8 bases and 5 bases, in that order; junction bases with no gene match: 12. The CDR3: CATYPPKHYKKLF. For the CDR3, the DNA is TGTGCCACCTATCCTCCAAAACATTATAAGAAACTCTTT.

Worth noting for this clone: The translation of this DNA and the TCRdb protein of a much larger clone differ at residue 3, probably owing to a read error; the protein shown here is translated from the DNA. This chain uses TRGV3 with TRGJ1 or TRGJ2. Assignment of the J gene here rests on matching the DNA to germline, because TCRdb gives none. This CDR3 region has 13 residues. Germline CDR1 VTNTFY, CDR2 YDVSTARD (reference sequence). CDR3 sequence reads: CAPWDRLQYKKLF. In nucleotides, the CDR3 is TGTGCCCCCTGGGACAGGCTTCAATATAAGAAACTCTTT.

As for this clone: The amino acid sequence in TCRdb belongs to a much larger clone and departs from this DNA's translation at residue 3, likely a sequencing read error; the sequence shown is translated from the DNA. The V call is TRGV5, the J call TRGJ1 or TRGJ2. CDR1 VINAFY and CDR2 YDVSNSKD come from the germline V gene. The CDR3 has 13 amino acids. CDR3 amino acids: CASWDRCCYKKLF. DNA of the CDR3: TGTGCCTCCTGGGACAGGTGTTGTTATAAGAAACTCTTT.

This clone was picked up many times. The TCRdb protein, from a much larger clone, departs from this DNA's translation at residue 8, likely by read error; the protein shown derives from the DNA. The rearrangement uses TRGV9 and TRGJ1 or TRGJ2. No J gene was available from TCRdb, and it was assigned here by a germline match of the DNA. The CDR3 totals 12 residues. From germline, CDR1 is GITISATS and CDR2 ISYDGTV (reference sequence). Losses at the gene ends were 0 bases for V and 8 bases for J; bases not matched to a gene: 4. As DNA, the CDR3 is TGTGCCTTGTGGGAGGTGCCCCATAAGAAACTCTTT. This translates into CALWEVPHKKLF.

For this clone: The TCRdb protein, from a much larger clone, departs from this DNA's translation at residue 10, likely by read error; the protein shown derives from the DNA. The CDR3 loop reads CALWEATLESGKKIKVF. The CDR3 nucleotides read TGTGCCTTGTGGGAGGCTACTTTAGAGTCGGGCAAAAAAATCAAGGTATTT. The chain is built from TRGV9 and TRGJP. The J gene, absent from TCRdb, was called here by matching the DNA to germline. Per germline, CDR1 GITISATS and CDR2 ISYDGTV (reference sequence). The CDR3 runs 17 residues.

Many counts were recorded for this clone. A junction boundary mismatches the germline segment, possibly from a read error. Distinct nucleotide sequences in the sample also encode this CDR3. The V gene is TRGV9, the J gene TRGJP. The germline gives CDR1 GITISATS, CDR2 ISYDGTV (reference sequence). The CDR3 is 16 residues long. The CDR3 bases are TGTGCCTTGTGGGAGGCGGAGGAGTTGGGCAAAAAGATCAAGGTATTT. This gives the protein CALWEAEELGKKIKVF.

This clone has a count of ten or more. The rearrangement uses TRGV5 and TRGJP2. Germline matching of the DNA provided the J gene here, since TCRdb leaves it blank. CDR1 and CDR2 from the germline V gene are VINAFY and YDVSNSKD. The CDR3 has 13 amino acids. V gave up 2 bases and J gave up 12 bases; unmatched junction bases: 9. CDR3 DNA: TGTGCCACCTGGGACATCCCTTATAGGATCAAGACGTTT. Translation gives CATWDIPYRIKTF.

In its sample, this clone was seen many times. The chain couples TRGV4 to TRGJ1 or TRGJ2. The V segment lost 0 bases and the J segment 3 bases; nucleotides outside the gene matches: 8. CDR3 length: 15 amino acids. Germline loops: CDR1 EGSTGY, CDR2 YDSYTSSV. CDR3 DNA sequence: TGTGCCACCTGGGATGGGCCATCCTTTTATTATAAGAAACTCTTT. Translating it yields CATWDGPSFYYKKLF.

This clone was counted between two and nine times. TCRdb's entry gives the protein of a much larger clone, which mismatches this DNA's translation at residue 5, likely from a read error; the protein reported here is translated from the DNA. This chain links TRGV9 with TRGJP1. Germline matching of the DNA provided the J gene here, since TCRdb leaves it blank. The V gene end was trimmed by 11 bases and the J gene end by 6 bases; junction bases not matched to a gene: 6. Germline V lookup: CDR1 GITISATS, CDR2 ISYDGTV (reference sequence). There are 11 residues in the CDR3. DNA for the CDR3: TGTGCCTCGACCGCTGGTTGGTTCAAGATATTT. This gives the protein CASTAGWFKIF.

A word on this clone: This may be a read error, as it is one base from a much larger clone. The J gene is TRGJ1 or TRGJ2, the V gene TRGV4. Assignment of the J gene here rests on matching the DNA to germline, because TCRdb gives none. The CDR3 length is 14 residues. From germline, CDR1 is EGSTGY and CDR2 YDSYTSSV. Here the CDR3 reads CATWDASNYHKKLF. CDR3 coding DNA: TGTGCCACCTGGGATGCCTCGAATTATCATAAGAAACTCTTT.

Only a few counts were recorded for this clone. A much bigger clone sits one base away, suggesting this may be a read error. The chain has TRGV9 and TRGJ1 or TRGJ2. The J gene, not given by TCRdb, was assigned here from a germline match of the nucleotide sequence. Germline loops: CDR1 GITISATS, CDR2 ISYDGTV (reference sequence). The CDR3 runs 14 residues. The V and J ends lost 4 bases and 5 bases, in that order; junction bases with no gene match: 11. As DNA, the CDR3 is TGTGCCTTGTGGGACCCTTCCGGTAATTATAAGAAACTCTTT. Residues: CALWDPSGNYKKLF.

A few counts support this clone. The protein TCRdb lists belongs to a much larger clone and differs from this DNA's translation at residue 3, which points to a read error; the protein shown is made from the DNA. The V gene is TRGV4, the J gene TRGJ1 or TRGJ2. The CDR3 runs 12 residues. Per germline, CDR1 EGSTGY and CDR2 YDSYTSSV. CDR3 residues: CASWVHGHKKLF. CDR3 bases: TGTGCCTCCTGGGTCCACGGCCATAAGAAACTCTTT.

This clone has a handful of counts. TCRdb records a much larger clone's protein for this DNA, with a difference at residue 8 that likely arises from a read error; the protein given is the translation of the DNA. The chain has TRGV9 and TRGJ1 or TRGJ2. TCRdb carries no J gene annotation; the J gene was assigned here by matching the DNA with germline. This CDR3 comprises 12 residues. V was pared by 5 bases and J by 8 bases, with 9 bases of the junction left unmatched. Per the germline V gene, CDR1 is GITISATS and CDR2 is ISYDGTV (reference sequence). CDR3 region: CALWGPKHKKLF. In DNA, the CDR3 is TGTGCCTTGTGGGGGCCTAAACATAAGAAACTCTTT.

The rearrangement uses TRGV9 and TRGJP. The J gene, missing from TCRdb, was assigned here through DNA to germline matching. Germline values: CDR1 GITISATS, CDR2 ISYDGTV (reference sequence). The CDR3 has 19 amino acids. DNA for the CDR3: TGTGCTTGTGGGAGGTTGACCCCCCCTGGGGAGTTGGGCAAAAAAATCAAGGTATTT. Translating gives CACGRLTPPGELGKKIKVF.

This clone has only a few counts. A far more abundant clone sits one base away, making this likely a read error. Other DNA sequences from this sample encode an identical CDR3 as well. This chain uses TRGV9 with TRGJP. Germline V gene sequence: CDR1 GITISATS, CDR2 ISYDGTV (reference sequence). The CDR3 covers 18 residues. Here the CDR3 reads CALWEVRGQELGKKIKVF. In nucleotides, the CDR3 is TGTGCCTTATGGGAGGTGCGAGGACAAGAGTTGGGCAAAAAAATCAAGGTATTT.

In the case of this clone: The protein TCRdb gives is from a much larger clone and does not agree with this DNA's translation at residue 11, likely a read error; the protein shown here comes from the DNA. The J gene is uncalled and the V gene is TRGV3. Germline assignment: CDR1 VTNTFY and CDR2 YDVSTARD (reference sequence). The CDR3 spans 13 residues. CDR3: CATWYPHYYKELF. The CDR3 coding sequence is TGTGCCACCTGGTACCCCCATTATTATAAGGAACTCTTT.